This TCR beta chain was profiled in a study of cytomegalovirus exposure and HLA in healthy donors. V shed 5 bases and J shed 7 bases, with 14 bases lying between them. The CDR3 is 13 residues long. CDR1 and CDR2 (germline): MNHNY, SVGAGI (reference sequence). PCR amplification relied on 60 Vbeta primers (plus 13 Jbeta primers). Only in-frame clones appear in the TCRdb table, and some are missing; sequencing was by immunoSEQ multiplex PCR. The table includes about 90,000 clones, approximately 69% detected once. Sequences were obtained from PBMCs. V is TRBV6-6 and J is TRBJ1-1; a possible D gene is TRBD1 (6 bases). This clonotype originated in a woman in her forties or fifties in good health and CMV-seropositive. The chain's CDR3 is CASSISGQFEAFF. CDR3 nucleotide sequence: TGTGCCAGCAGTATATCGGGACAATTTGAAGCTTTCTTT.